The clone carrying this T cell receptor (beta chain) was observed a handful of times. This specimen belongs to a study of blood T cell repertoires in COVID-19. Study in general: The United States, Italy and Spain provided the acute and convalescent COVID-19 samples. From T cells, B-cell-depleted T cells, or PBMCs came the material, which was cDNA or gDNA.

The germline V gene encodes CDR1 MNHEY and CDR2 SVGAGI. The V gene lost 6 bases and the J gene lost 0 bases, with 9 bases spanning the gap. CDR3 length equals 14 residues. In the authors' methods: For nucleated cells, counts were estimated from reference gene primer amplification. Assay: immunoSEQ multiplex PCR; the TCRdb copy retains only in-frame clones and omits some. Clonal size and the V and J genes are those of that table, whereas D and trimming came from the DNA. The profile shows 83,000 or so clones, roughly 82% of them singletons. Sequenced sample: peripheral blood. This clonotype was sampled from a human donor in a cohort sampled during active COVID-19. The chain joins TRBV6-5 to TRBJ1-3; perhaps TRBD1 as D (5 bases). In DNA form, the CDR3 reads TGTGCCAGCAGGGGGGGTCTCTCTGGAAACACCATATATTTT. Amino acids: CASRGGLSGNTIYF.